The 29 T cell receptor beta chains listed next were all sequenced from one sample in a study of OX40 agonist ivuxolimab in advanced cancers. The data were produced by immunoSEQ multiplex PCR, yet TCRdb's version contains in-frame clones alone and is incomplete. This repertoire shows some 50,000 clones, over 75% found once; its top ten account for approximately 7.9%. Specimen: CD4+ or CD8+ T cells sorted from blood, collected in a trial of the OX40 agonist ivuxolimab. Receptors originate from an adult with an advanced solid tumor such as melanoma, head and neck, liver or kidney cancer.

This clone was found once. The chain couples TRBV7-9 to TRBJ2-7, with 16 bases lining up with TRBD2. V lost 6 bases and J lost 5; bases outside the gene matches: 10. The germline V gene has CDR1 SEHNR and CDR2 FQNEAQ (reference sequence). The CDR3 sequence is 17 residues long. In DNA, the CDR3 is TGTGCCAGCAGTCCCGGGACTAGCGGGAGGGCCATCCACGAGCAGTACTTC. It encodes CASSPGTSGRAIHEQYF.

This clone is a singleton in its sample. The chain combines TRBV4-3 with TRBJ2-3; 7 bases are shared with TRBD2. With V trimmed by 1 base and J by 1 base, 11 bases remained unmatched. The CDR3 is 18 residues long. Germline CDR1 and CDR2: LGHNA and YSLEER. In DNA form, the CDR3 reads TGCGCCAGCAGCCAAGTAGTGAGCGGGGCTATAGGCACAGATACGCAGTATTTT. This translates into CASSQVVSGAIGTDTQYF.

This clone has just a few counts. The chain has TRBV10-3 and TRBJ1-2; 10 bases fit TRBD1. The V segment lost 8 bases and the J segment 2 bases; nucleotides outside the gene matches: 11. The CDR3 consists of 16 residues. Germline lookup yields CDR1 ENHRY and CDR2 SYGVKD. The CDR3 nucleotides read TGTGCCATCGGGTATATGGGGACAGGGGACAACTATGGCTACACCTTC. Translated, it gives CAIGYMGTGDNYGYTF.

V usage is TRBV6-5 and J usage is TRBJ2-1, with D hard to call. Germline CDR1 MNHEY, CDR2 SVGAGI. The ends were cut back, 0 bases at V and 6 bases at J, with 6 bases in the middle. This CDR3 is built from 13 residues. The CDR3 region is CASSYSPPNEQFF. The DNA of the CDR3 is TGTGCCAGCAGTTACTCACCCCCCAATGAGCAGTTCTTC.

CDR3 sequence reads: CASSPRGPEKANYGYTF. CDR3 DNA sequence: TGTGCCAGCTCACCCAGGGGGCCGGAAAAAGCTAACTATGGCTACACCTTC. The genes are TRBV18 and TRBJ1-2, with 8 bases fitting TRBD1. This CDR3 comprises 17 residues. Unmatched junction bases numbered 9, after V lost 3 bases and J lost 0 bases. Per the germline V gene, CDR1 is KGHSH and CDR2 is LQKENI.

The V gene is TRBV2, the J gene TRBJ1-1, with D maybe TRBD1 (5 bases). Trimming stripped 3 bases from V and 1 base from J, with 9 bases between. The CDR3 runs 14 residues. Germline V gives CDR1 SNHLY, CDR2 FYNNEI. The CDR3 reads CASSDWGSNTEAFF. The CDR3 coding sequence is TGTGCCAGCAGTGATTGGGGGTCGAACACTGAAGCTTTCTTT.

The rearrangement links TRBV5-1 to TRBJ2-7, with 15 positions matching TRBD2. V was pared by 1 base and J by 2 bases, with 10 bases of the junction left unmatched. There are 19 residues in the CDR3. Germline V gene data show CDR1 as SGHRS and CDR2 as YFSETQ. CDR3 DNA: TGCGCCAGCAGCTTGTGGACTAGCGGGAGGGGGGAGACGACCTACGAGCAGTACTTC. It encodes CASSLWTSGRGETTYEQYF.

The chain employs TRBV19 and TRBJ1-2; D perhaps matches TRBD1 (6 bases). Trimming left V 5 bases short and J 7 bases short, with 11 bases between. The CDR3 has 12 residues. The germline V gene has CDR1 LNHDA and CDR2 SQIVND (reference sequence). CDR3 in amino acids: CASSLTGSGYTF. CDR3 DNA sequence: TGTGCCAGTAGTTTAACAGGGAGTGGCTACACCTTC.

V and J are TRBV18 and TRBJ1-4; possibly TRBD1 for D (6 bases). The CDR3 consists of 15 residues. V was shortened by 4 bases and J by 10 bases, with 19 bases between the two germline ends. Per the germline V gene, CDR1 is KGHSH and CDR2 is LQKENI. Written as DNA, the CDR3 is TGTGCCAGCTCACTGGGACAAACCTCTACTGGAAAACTGTTTTTT. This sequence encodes CASSLGQTSTGKLFF. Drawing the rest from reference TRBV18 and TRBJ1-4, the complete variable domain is NAGVMQNPRHLVRRRGQEARLRCSPMKGHSHVYWYRQLPEEGLKFMVYLQKENIIDESGMPKERFSAEFPKEGPSILRIQQVVRGDSAAYFCASSLGQTSTGKLFFGSGTQLSVL.

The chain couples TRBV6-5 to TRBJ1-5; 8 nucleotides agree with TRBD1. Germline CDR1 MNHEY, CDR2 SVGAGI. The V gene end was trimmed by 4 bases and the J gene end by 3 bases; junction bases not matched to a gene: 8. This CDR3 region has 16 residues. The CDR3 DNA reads TGTGCCAGCAGTTCCCGAGGACAGGGATACAATCAGCCCCAGCATTTT. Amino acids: CASSSRGQGYNQPQHF.

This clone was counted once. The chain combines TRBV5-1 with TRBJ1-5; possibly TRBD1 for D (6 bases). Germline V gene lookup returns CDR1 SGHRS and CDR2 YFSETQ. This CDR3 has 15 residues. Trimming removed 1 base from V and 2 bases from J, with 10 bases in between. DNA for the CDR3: TGCGCCAGCAGCTTGTCAGGGGCAGGCAATCAGCCCCAGCATTTT. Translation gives CASSLSGAGNQPQHF.

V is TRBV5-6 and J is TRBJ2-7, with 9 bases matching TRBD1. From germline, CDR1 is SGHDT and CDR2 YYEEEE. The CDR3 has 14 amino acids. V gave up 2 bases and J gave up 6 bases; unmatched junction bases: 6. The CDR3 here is CASSFGDRVPEQYF. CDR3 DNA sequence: TGTGCCAGCAGCTTTGGGGACAGGGTACCCGAGCAGTACTTC.

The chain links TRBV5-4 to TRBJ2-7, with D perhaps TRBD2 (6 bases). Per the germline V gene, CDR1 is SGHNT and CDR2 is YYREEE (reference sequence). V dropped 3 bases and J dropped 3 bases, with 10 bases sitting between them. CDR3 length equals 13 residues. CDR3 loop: CASSSGVFYEQYF. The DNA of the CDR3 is TGTGCCAGCAGCTCGGGAGTATTCTACGAGCAGTACTTC.

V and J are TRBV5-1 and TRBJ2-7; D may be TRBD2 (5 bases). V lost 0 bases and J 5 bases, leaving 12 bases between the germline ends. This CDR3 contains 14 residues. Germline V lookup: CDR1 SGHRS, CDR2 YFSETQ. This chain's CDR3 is CASSLAQRGDEQYF. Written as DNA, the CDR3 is TGCGCCAGCAGCTTGGCCCAACGGGGAGACGAGCAGTACTTC.

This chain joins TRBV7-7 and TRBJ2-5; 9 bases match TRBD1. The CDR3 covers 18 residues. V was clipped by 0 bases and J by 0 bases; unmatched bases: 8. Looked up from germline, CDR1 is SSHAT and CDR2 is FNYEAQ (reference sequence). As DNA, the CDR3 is TGTGCCAGCAGCTTAGCGGCCGGGACAGGGTATCACCAAGAGACCCAGTACTTC. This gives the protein CASSLAAGTGYHQETQYF.

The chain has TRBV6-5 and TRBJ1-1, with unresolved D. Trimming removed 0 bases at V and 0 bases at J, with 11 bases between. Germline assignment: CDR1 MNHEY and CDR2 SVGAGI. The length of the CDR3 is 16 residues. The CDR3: CASSYSIERMNTEAFF. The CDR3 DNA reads TGTGCCAGCAGTTACTCGATCGAGAGAATGAACACTGAAGCTTTCTTT.

Here the CDR3 DNA reads TGTGCCAGCAGTATACCGGGACAGGGGGCTGAAGCTTTCTTT. It specifies CASSIPGQGAEAFF. The genes are TRBV25-1 and TRBJ1-1; 11 bases are shared with TRBD1. The CDR3 loop spans 14 amino acids. Trimming removed 5 bases from V and 6 bases from J; junction bases left unmatched: 5. Looked up from germline, CDR1 is MGHDK and CDR2 is SYGVNS.

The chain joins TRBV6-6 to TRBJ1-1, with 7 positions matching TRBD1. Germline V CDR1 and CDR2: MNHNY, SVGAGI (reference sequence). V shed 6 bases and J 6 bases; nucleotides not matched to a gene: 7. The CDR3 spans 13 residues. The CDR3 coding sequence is TGTGCCAGCAGGCGACAGGGCCGGGCTGAAGCTTTCTTT. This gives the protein CASRRQGRAEAFF.

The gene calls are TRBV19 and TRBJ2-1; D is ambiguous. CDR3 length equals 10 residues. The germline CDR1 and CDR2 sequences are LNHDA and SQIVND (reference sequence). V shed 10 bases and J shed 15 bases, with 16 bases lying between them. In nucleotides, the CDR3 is TGTGCCACCGGTAGCCCCGCGGTGTTCTTC. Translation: CATGSPAVFF.

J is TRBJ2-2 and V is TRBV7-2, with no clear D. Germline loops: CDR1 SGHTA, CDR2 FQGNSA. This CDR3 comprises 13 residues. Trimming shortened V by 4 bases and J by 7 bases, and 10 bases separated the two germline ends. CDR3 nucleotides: TGTGCCAGCAGCTCCCATTCGAACGGGGAGCTGTTTTTT. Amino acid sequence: CASSSHSNGELFF. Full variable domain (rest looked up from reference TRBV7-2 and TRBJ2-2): GAGVSQSPSNKVTEKGKDVELRCDPISGHTALYWYRQSLGQGLEFLIYFQGNSAPDKSGLPSDRFSAERTGGSVSTLTIQRTQQEDSAVYLCASSSHSNGELFFGEGSRLTVL.

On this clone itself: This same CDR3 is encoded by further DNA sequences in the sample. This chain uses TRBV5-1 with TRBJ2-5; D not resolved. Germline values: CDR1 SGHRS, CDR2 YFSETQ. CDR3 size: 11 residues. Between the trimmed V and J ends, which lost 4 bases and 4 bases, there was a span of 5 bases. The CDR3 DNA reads TGCGCCAGCAGCCTTACAGAGACCCAGTACTTC. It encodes CASSLTETQYF.

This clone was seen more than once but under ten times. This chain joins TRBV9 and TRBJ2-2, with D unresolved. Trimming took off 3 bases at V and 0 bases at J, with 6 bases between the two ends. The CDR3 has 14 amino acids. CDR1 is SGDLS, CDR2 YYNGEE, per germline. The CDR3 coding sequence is TGTGCCAGCAGCGCGTCAGCGAACACCGGGGAGCTGTTTTTT. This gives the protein CASSASANTGELFF.

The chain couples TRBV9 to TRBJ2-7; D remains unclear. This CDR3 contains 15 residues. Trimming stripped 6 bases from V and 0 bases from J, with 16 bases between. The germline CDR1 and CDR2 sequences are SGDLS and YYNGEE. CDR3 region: CASTPGRLDSYEQYF. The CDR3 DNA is TGTGCCAGCACCCCCGGGCGGCTTGACTCCTACGAGCAGTACTTC.

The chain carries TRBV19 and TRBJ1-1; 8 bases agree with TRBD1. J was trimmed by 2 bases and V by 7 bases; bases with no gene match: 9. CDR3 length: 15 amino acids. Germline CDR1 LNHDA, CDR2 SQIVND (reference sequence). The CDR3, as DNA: TGTGCCAGTATATATAGAGGACAGGGTAACACTGAAGCTTTCTTT. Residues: CASIYRGQGNTEAFF.

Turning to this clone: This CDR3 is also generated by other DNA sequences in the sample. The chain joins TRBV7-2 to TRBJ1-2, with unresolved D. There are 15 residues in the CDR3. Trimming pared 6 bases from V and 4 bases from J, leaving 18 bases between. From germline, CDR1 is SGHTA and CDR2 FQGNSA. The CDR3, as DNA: TGTGCCAGCAGTCAGAGAGTCGGGCAGCTCTATGGCTACACCTTC. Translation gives CASSQRVGQLYGYTF.

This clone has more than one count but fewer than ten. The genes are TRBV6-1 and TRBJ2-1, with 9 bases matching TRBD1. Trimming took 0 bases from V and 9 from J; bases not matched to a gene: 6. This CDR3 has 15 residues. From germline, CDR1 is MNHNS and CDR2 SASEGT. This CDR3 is CASSEAGQGIGEQFF. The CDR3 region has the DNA TGTGCCAGCAGTGAAGCGGGACAGGGCATCGGTGAGCAGTTCTTC.

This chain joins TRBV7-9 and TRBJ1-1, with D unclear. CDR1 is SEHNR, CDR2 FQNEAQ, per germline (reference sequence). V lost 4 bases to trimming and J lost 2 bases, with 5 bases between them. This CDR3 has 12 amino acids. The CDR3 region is CASSYFNTEAFF. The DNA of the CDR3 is TGTGCCAGCAGCTACTTTAACACTGAAGCTTTCTTT. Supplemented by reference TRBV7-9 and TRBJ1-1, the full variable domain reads DTGVSQNPRHKITKRGQNVTFRCDPISEHNRLYWYRQTLGQGPEFLTYFQNEAQLEKSRLLSDRFSAERPKGSFSTLEIQRTEQGDSAMYLCASSYFNTEAFFGQGTRLTVV.

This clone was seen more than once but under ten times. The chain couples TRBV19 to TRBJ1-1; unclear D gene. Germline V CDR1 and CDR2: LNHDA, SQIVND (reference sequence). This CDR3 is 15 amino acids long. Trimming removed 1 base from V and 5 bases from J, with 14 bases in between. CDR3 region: CASSIVFGVKTEAFF. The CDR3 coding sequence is TGTGCCAGTAGTATAGTTTTCGGCGTAAAGACTGAAGCTTTCTTT.

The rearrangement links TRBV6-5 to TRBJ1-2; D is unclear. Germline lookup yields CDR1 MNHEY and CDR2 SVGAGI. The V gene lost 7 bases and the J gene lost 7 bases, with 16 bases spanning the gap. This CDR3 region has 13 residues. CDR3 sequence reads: CASKPGFLAGYTF. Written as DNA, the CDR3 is TGTGCCAGCAAGCCCGGCTTCTTGGCTGGCTACACCTTC.